The TCR beta chain described here comes from a study of CD8 T cells in Susac syndrome. With random hexamers, reverse transcription was performed on about 0.5 to 1 ug of RNA. From the immunoSEQ multiplex PCR reads, TCRdb called clonotypes with MiXCR, one entry per CDR3 protein. The profile shows around 160,000 distinct CDR3 sequences, approximately 92% of them singletons. In germline, CDR1 is SGHDT, CDR2 YYEEEE. The CDR3 loop spans 15 amino acids. V lost 3 bases to trimming and J lost 9 bases; unmatched junction nucleotides: 12. The clonotype originates from a human donor in good health. The chain uses TRBV5-6 and TRBJ2-1, with 7 bases aligning to TRBD1. Material: CD4+ T cells from PBMCs. CDR3 bases: TGTGCCAGCAGCTGGGCCTGGCAGGGGGTGGGTGAGCAGTTCTTC. This encodes CASSWAWQGVGEQFF. Based on the CDR3 plus reference TRBV5-6 and TRBJ2-1, the full variable domain is DAGVTQSPTHLIKTRGQQVTLRCSPKSGHDTVSWYQQALGQGPQFIFQYYEEEERQRGNFPDRFSGHQFPNYSSELNVNALLLGDSALYLCASSWAWQGVGEQFFGPGTRLTVL.